This TCR beta chain was observed in a study of identical twins. Via MiXCR, TCRdb re-called the 5' RACE reads, giving one row per CDR3 protein. Of approximately 300,000 distinct CDR3 sequences listed, 9.5% are singletons. Per germline, CDR1 SGHAT and CDR2 FQNNGV. This CDR3 has 14 residues. Trimming pared 6 bases from V and 0 bases from J, leaving 12 bases between. This clonotype was counted at least ten times. This sample also belongs to another study, concerning yellow fever vaccine responses in identical twins. Per that paper: The authors reported partly convergent, partly personalized vaccine responses in identical twins.

The chain employs TRBV11-2 and TRBJ2-7; D remains unclear. This receptor was obtained from a woman between 18 and 30 years old in good health. Sequencing input: CD8+ T cells sorted from blood. The chain's CDR3 is CASSLVLSSYEQYF. The DNA of the CDR3 is TGTGCCAGCAGTCTCGTCCTCAGCTCCTACGAGCAGTACTTC.